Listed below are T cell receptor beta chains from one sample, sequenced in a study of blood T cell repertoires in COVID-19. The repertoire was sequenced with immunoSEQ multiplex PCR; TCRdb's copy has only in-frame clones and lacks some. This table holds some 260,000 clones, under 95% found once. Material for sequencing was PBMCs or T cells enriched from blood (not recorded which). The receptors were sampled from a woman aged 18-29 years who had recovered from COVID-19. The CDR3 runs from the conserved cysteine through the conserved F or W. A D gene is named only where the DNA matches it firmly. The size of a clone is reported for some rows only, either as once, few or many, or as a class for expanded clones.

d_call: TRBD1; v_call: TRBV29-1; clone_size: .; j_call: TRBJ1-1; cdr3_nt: TGCAGCGTGATTTCGGGACAGGGGAGAACTGAAGCTTTCTTT; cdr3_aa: CSVISGQGRTEAFF
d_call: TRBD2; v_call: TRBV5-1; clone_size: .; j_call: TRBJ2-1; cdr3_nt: TGCGCCAGCAGCCGCGGCGGGACTAGCGTGGGTTACAATGAGCAGTTCTTC; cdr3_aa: CASSRGGTSVGYNEQFF
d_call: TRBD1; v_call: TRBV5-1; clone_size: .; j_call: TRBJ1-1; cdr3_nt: TGCGCCAGCAGCCCTGGGACAGGATGGGCTTTCTTT; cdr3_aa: CASSPGTGWAFF
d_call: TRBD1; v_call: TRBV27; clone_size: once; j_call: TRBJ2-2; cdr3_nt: TGTGCCAGCAACCCAACAGGGGATGACACCGGGGAGCTGTTTTTT; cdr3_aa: CASNPTGDDTGELFF
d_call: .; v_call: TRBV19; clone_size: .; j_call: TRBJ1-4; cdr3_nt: TGTGCCAGTAGTAGATCCCGGAACAGCTATAATGAAAAACTGTTTTTT; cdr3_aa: CASSRSRNSYNEKLFF
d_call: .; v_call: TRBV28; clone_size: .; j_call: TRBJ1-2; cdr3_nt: TGTGCCAGCAGTTTACGTGGGGCGCTACGGAGGGGTGGCTACACCTTC; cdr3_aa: CASSLRGALRRGGYTF
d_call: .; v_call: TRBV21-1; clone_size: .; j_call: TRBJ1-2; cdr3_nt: TGTGCCAGCAGCCACACTAACAACTATGGCTACACCTTC; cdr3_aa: CASSHTNNYGYTF
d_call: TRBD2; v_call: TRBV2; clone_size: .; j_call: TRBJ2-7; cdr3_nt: TGTGCCAGCAGTGTGGGGAGCGGGGGAAACTACGAGCAGTACTTC; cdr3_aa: CASSVGSGGNYEQYF
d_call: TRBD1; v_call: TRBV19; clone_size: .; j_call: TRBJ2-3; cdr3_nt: TGTGCCAGTACAGGGGGATCAGGTACAGATACGCAGTATTTT; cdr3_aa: CASTGGSGTDTQYF
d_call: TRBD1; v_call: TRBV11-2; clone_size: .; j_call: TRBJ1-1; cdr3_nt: TGTGCCAGCAGCTTAGGACAGGGGCACTGGGCTTTCTTT; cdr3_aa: CASSLGQGHWAFF
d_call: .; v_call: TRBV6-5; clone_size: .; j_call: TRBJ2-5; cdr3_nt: TGTGCCACCGCGGGGTCTGGAGAGACCCAGTACTTC; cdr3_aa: CATAGSGETQYF
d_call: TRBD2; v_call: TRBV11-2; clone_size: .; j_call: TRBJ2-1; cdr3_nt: TGTGCCAGCAGCTTAGCAGGCGGGAGGCTTTTAAATGAGCAGTTCTTC; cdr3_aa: CASSLAGGRLLNEQFF
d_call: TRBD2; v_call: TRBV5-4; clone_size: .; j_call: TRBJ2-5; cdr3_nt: TGTGCCAGCAGCCGAAGCGGGGGGGTCGAGACCCAGTACTTC; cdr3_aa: CASSRSGGVETQYF
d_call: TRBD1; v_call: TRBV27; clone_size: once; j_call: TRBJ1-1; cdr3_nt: TGTGCCAGCAGATCCGGGACAGGGTTCGTTAGCACTGAAGCTTTCTTT; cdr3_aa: CASRSGTGFVSTEAFF
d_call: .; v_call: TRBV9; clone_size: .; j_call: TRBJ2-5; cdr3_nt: TGTGCCAGCAGCGTAACAGGCGACCAAGAGACCCAGTACTTC; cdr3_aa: CASSVTGDQETQYF
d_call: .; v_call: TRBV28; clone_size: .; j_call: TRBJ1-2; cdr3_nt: TGTGCCAGCAGTCGAGGACTTTCTGGCTACACCTTC; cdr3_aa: CASSRGLSGYTF
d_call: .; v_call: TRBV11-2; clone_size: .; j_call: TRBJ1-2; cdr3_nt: TGTGCCAGCAGCTTAATAGGGGGCTATGGCTACACCTTC; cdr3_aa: CASSLIGGYGYTF
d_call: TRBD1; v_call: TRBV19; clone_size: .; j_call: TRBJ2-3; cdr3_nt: TGTGCCAGTCGGACAGGGGCCACAGATACGCAGTATTTT; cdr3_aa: CASRTGATDTQYF
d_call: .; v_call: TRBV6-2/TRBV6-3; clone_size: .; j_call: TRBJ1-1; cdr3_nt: TGTGCCAGCAGTCCCGGCGGTCCTTCTGAAGCTTTCTTT; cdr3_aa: CASSPGGPSEAFF
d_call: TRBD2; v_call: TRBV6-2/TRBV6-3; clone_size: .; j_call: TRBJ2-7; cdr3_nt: TGTGCCAGCAGTTACGGGGATAGCGGGAGATACTACGAGCAGTACTTC; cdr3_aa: CASSYGDSGRYYEQYF
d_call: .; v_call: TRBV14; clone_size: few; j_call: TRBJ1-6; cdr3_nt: TGTGCCAGCAGCCAAGAGGAGGGGATAATTTCACCCCTCCACTTT; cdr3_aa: CASSQEEGIISPLHF
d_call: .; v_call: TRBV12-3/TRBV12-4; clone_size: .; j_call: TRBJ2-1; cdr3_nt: TGTGCCAGCAGTTCTAGCTACGAGCAGTTCTTC; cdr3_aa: CASSSSYEQFF
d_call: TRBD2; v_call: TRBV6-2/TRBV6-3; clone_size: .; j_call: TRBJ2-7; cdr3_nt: TGTGCCAGCAGCCACCCGACTAGCGCCAACGAGCAGTACTTC; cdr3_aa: CASSHPTSANEQYF
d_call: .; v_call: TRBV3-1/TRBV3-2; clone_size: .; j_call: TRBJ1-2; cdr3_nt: TGTGCCAGCAGCCAAGTAGGACAATCCCCTCTGGGCTACACCTTC; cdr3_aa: CASSQVGQSPLGYTF
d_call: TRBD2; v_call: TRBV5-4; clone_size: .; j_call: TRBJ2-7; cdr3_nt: TGTGCCAGCAGCCCTGGGGGGGGGAGCTCCTACGAGCAGTACTTC; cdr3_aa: CASSPGGGSSYEQYF
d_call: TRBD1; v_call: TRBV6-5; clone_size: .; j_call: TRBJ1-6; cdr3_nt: TGTGCCAGCGCGGACAGGAGAGAATGGACACCCCTCCACTTT; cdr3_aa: CASADRREWTPLHF
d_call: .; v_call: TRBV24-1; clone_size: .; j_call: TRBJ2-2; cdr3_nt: TGTGCCAGCCACTCAAGAGCCGGGGAGCTGTTTTTT; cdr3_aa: CASHSRAGELFF
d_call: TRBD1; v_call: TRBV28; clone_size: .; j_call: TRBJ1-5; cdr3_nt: TGTGCCAGCGTCGGGATCGACAGGGTGGAACGGCCCCAGCATTTT; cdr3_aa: CASVGIDRVERPQHF
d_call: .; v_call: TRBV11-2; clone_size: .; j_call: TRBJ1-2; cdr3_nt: TGTGCCAGCAGCTTAGTAAACGGGGGAGGCTACACCTTC; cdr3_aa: CASSLVNGGGYTF
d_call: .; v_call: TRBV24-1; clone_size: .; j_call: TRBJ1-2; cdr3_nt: TGTGCCACCAGTGATAGGACAGAAGATTATGGCTACACCTTC; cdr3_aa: CATSDRTEDYGYTF
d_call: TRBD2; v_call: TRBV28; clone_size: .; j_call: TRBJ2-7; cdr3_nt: TGTGCCAGCAGTTACGCGGCTAGCGGGGGGAACTACGAGCAGTACTTC; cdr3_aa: CASSYAASGGNYEQYF
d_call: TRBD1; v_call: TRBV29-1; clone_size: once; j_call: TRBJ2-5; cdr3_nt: TGCAGCGTTGTCCCCGCCCCGGGACAGGGGTTCTCAGAGACCCAGTACTTC; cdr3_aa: CSVVPAPGQGFSETQYF
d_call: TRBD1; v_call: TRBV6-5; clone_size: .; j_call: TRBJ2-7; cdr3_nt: TGTGCCAGCAGTTACTCCACAGGGGGCCCCTACGAGCAGTACTTC; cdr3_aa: CASSYSTGGPYEQYF
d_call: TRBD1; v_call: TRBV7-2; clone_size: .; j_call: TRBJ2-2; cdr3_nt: TGTGCCAGCAGCTGGACAGGCAATCGAAACACCGGGGAGCTGTTTTTT; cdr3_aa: CASSWTGNRNTGELFF
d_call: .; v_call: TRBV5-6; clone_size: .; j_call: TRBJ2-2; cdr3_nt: TGTGCCAGCAGCTTGGACAGGGCCGGGGAGCTGTTTTTT; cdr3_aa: CASSLDRAGELFF
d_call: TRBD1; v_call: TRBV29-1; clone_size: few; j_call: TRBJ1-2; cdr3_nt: TGCAGCGTTATCGGACAGGGACGGTTCTACACCTTC; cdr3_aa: CSVIGQGRFYTF
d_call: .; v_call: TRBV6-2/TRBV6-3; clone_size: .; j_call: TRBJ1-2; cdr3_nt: TGTGCCAGCAGCAGCCCCCTAGAGCCGTATGGCTACACCTTC; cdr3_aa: CASSSPLEPYGYTF
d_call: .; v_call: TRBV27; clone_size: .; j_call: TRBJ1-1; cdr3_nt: TGTGCCAGCTATTTCCGCGGCAGTGGCACTGAAGCTTTCTTT; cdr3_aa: CASYFRGSGTEAFF
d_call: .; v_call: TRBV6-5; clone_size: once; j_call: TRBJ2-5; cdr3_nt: TGTGCCAGCCTGCGGGACCTACAAGAGACCCAGTACTTC; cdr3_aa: CASLRDLQETQYF
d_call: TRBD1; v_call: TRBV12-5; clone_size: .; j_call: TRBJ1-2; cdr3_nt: TGTGCTAGTGGTGCCGGGACAGGCGGCGGCTACACCTTC; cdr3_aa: CASGAGTGGGYTF
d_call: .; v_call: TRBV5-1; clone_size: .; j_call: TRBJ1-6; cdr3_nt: TGCGCCAGCAGCTCCGGCGGGGACCACTCACCCCTCCACTTT; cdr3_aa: CASSSGGDHSPLHF
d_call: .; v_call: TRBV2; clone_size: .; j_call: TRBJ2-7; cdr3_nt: TGTGCCAGCAGTGTTCCCTGGGGGGGGGCTGCCGAGCAGTACTTC; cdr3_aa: CASSVPWGGAAEQYF
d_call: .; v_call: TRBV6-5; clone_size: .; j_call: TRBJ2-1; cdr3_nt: TGTGCCAGCAGTCCGGGGGTTGGAAATGAGCAGTTCTTC; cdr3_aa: CASSPGVGNEQFF
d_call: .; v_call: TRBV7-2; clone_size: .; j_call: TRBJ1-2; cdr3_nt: TGTGCCAGCAGCTTAGCACAGGGTTTGGCCTATGGCTACACCTTC; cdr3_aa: CASSLAQGLAYGYTF
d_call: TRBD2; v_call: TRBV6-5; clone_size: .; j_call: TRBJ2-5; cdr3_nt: TGTGCCAGCAGTTATACTAGCGGCGAGACCCAGTACTTC; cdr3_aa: CASSYTSGETQYF
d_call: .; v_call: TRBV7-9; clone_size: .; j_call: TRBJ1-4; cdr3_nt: TGTGCCAGCAGCCTAGGAGGAACAGGGAATGAAAAACTGTTTTTT; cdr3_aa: CASSLGGTGNEKLFF
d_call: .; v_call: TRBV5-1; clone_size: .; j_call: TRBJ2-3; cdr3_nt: TGCGCCAGCAGTGGGGCGGGGGCTAAGGATACGCAGTATTTT; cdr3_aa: CASSGAGAKDTQYF
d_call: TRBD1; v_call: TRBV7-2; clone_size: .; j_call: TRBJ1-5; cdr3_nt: TGTGCCAGCAGCTTAGCGAGGACAGGGGGCCCGGGGGGGAGCAATCAGCCCCAGCATTTT; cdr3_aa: CASSLARTGGPGGSNQPQHF
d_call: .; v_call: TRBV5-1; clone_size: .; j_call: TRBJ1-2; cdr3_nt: TGCGCCAGCAGCTTGGGGCAGAACTATGGCTACACCTTC; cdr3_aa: CASSLGQNYGYTF
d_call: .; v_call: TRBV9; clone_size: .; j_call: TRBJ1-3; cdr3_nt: TGTGCCAGCAGCCTCTCGGACAGCTCCTTAAACACCATATATTTT; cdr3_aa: CASSLSDSSLNTIYF
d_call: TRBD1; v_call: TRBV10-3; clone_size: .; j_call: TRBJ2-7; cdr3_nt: TGTGCCATCAGTCGGACAGGAAACTACGGGCAGTACTTC; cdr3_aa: CAISRTGNYGQYF
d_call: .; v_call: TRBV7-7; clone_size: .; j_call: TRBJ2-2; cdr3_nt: TGTGCTAGCAGCCCGGGGCGGACAGTGAACACCGGGGAGCTGTTTTTT; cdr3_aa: CASSPGRTVNTGELFF
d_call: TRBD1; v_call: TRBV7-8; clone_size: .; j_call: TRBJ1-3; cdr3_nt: TGTGCCAGCAGGACCGGGACAGGGGCTCATTCCCTTGGAAACACCATATATTTT; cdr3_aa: CASRTGTGAHSLGNTIYF
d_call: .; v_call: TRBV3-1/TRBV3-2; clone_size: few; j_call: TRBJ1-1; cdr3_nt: TGTGCCAGCAGCCAAGAGGGGGGGAACACTGAAGCTTTCTTT; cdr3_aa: CASSQEGGNTEAFF
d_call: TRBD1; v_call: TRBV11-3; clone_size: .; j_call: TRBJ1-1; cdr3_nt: TGTGCCAGCAGCTTACGGGACAGGGGACCCACTGAAGCTTTCTTT; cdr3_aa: CASSLRDRGPTEAFF
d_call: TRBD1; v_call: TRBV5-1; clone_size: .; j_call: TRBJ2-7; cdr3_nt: TGCGCCAGCACACTAGGGACAGCGACTACCTACGAGCAGTACTTC; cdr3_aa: CASTLGTATTYEQYF
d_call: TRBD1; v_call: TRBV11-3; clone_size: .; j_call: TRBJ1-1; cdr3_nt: TGTGCCAGCAGCTCCGGAGAGGGACAGGGAAACACTGAAGCTTTCTTT; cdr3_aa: CASSSGEGQGNTEAFF